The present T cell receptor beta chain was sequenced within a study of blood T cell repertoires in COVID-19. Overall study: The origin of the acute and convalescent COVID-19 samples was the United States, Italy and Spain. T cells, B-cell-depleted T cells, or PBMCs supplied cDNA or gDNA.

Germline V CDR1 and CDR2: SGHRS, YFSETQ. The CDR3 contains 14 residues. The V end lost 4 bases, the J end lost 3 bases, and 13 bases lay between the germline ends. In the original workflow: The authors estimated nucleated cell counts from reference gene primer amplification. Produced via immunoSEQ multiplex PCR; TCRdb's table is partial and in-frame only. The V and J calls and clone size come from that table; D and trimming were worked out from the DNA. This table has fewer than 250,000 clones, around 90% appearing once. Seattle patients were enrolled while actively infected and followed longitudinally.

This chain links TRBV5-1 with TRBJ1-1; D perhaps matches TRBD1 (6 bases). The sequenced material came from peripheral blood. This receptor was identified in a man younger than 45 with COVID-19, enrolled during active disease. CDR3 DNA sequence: TGCGCCAGCAGCCTGGGGGCAGCATACACTGAAGCTTTCTTT. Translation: CASSLGAAYTEAFF.